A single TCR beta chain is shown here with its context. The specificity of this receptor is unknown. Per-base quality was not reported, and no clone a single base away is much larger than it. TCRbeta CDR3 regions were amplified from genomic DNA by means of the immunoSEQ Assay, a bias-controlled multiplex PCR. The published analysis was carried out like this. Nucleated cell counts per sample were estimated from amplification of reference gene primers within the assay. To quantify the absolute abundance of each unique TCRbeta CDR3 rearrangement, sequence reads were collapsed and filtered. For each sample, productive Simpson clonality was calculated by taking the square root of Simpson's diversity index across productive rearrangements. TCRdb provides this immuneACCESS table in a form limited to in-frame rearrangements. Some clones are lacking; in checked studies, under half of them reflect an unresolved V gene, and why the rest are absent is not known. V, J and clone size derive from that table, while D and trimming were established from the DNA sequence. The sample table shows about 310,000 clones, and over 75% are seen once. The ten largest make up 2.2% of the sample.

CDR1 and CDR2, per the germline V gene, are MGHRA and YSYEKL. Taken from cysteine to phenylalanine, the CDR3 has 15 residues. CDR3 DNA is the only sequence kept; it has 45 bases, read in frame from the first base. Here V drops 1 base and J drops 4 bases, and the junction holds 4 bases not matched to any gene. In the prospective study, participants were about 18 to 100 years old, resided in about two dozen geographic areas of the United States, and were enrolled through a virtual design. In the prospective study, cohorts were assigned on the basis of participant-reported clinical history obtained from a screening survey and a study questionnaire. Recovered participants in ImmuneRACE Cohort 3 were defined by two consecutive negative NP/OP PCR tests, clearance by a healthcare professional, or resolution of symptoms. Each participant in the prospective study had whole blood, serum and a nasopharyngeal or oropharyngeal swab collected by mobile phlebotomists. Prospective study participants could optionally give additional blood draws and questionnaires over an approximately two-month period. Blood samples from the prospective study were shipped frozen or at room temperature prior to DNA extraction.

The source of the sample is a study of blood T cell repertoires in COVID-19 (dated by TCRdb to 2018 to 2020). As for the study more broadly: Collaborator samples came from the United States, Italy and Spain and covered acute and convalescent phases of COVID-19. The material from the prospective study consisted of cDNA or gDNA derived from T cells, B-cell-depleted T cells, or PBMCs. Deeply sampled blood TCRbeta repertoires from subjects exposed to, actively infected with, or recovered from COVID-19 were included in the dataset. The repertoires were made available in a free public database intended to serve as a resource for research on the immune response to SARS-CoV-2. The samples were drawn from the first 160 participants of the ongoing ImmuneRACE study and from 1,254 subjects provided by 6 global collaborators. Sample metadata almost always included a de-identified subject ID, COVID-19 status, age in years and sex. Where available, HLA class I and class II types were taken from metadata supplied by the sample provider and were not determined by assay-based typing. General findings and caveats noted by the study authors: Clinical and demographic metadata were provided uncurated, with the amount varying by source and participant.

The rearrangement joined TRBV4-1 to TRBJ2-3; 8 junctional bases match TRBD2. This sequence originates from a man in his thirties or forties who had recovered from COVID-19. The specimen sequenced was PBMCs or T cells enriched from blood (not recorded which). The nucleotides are TGCGCCAGCAGCCAAGGGCGGGGGGCCCCAGATACGCAGTATTTT. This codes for CASSQGRGAPDTQYF.